The 18 T cell receptor beta chains below were found in one sample sequenced in a study of breast tumors, draining lymph nodes, adjacent tissues. One entry per CDR3 protein results from TCRdb running MiXCR on the multiplex PCR reads. The sample has 55,000 to 75,000 distinct CDR3 sequences, around two fifths seen once. Source material: breast tumor tissue. The receptors here all came from a female donor with breast cancer. Some clones in this sample may be carry-over from other donors' samples.

The V and J genes are TRBV6-6 and TRBJ2-1; possible D gene TRBD2, 7 bases. The CDR3 spans 18 residues. The germline V and J ends were trimmed by 10 bases and 3 bases, with 28 bases remaining between them. Per germline, CDR1 MNHNY and CDR2 SVGAGI (reference sequence). In DNA form, the CDR3 reads TGTGCCAACAACAATCTGGGGGGCGGGGGAAGCTTCTACAATGAGCAGTTCTTC. It is translated as CANNNLGGGGSFYNEQFF.

This clonotype was counted ten times or more. The rearrangement uses TRBV25-1 and TRBJ2-1, with 10 positions matching TRBD1. Germline-derived CDR1 and CDR2 are MGHDK and SYGVNS. Germline trimming cut 5 bases from V and 7 bases from J; bases unmatched to any gene: 14. The CDR3 contains 17 residues. CDR3 sequence (DNA): TGTGCCAGCAGTTTGTACGTGTCGGGACAGGGGAGAAATGAGCAGTTCTTC. Protein sequence: CASSLYVSGQGRNEQFF.

V usage is TRBV7-6 and J usage is TRBJ2-5, with D perhaps given as TRBD1 or TRBD2 (5 bases each). Germline V gene sequence: CDR1 SGHVS, CDR2 FNYEAQ. This CDR3 is built from 15 residues. The V gene lost 1 base and the J gene lost 1 base, with 10 bases spanning the gap. CDR3: CASSLGGKRQETQYF. For the CDR3, the DNA is TGTGCCAGCAGCTTAGGGGGGAAGCGCCAAGAGACCCAGTACTTC.

There are many counts of this clonotype. CDR3 protein: CASRGQVNQPQHF. The CDR3 coding sequence is TGTGCCAGCAGGGGACAGGTAAATCAGCCCCAGCATTTT. V and J are TRBV6-5 and TRBJ1-5; 8 bases agree with TRBD1. Trimming took 6 bases from V and 4 from J; bases not matched to a gene: 2. From germline, CDR1 is MNHEY and CDR2 SVGAGI. This CDR3 has 13 residues.

Of note for this clonotype: As the CDR3 is not closed by the conserved phenylalanine or tryptophan, this likely results from a read error. Because the CDR3's place on the DNA is in doubt, the DNA is left out and the CDR3 is given as listed by TCRdb. J is TRBJ2-2 and V is TRBV11-3; the table's D gene call, TRBD1, was not cross checked with the DNA. Looked up from germline, CDR1 is SGHNT and CDR2 is YENEEA. The CDR3 contains 11 residues when both ends are counted. The CDR3 reads CASSLARGVVS.

The chain uses TRBV7-2 and TRBJ2-5, with 13 positions matching TRBD2. Germline V gene lookup returns CDR1 SGHTA and CDR2 FQGNSA. The CDR3 loop spans 14 amino acids. V gave up 5 bases and J gave up 8 bases; unmatched junction bases: 5. The CDR3 DNA is TGTGCCAGCAGCCCCGGACTAGCGGGGGCAACCCAGTACTTC. Translating gives CASSPGLAGATQYF.

About this clonotype itself: A read error may explain this, as a much larger clone is one base away. The rearrangement links TRBV3-2 to TRBJ2-2. TRBV3-2 constitutes a pseudogene. The length of the CDR3 is 12 residues. In nucleotides, the CDR3 is TGTGCCAGGAATATCGGGTTCGGGGAGCTGTTTTTT. This translates into CARNIGFGELFF.

This clonotype was found a few times. This chain uses TRBV24-1 with TRBJ2-7; D may match TRBD1 or TRBD2 (5 bases each). The CDR3 is made up of 12 amino acids. V dropped 1 base and J dropped 9 bases, with 9 bases sitting between them. Germline lookup yields CDR1 KGHDR and CDR2 SFDVKD. The CDR3 DNA is TGTGCCACCAGTGATTTTGATGGGGGGCAGTACTTC. Amino acids: CATSDFDGGQYF.

In this sample, this clonotype turned up many times. The chain uses TRBV19 and TRBJ2-7, with TRBD2 matching over 9 bases. The germline V gene encodes CDR1 LNHDA and CDR2 SQIVND (reference sequence). The J segment lost 6 bases and the V segment lost 3 bases, leaving 9 bases of the junction unmatched. There are 15 residues in the CDR3. In nucleotides, the CDR3 is TGTGCCAGTAGTATGGCGGGAGGGCCCGCTTCCGAGCAGTACTTC. It yields the protein CASSMAGGPASEQYF.

This clonotype has a count of ten or more. The J gene is TRBJ2-3, the V gene TRBV7-9; D tentatively reads TRBD1 or TRBD2 (5 bases each). The CDR3 spans 15 residues. The V gene lost 5 bases and the J gene lost 5 bases, with 17 bases spanning the gap. The germline gives CDR1 SEHNR, CDR2 FQNEAQ (reference sequence). The CDR3 region is CASSIDTEGKDTQYF. CDR3 coding DNA: TGTGCCAGCAGCATAGACACAGAGGGGAAAGATACGCAGTATTTT.

To note about this clonotype: One end of the junction fails to match germline, which may point to a read error. J is TRBJ2-7 and V is TRBV20-1; D not certain. There are 15 residues in the CDR3. CDR1 DFQATT and CDR2 SNEGSKA come from the germline V gene (reference sequence). The CDR3 loop reads CSARPGASGLYEQRF. CDR3 in DNA: TGCAGTGCTAGACCCGGCGCCTCCGGGCTCTACGAGCAGCGCTTC.

The chain joins TRBV28 to TRBJ2-3; TRBD2 aligns across 10 bases. V shed 4 bases, J shed 2 bases, and the junction held 15 bases outside the gene matches. This CDR3 is 19 amino acids long. Germline-derived CDR1 and CDR2 are MDHEN and SYDVKM. The CDR3 bases are TGTGCCAGCAGTTCTTGGGCTAGCGGGGGAGTTACTGACACAGATACGCAGTATTTT. Its translation: CASSSWASGGVTDTDTQYF.

In this sample, this clonotype turned up many times. The chain uses TRBV12-5 and TRBJ2-1; 13 bases agree with TRBD2. The germline V gene encodes CDR1 LGHNT and CDR2 FRNRAP. Trimming at V came to 1 base and at J to 15 bases, leaving 9 bases not matched to a gene. There are 15 residues in the CDR3. The CDR3: CASGLAILAGGPTFF. Here the CDR3 DNA reads TGTGCTAGTGGTTTGGCTATACTAGCGGGAGGGCCGACGTTCTTC.

This clonotype was recorded at least ten times. This may stem from a read error, because a much larger clone lies one nucleotide away. This chain connects TRBV5-1 to TRBJ1-5; 10 nucleotides agree with TRBD1. Per germline, CDR1 SGHRS and CDR2 YFSETQ. This CDR3 is 14 amino acids long. The CDR3 bases are TGCGCCAGCAGCCCCGGGACAGGGGATCACCCCCAGCATTTT. The encoded protein is CASSPGTGDHPQHF.

The sample holds many counts of this clonotype. This may stem from a read error, because a much larger clone lies one nucleotide away. V gene TRBV20-1 combines with J gene TRBJ2-5; tentative D call: TRBD2 (6 bases). Trimming pared 0 bases from V and 7 bases from J, leaving 15 bases between. Germline V gives CDR1 DFQATT, CDR2 SNEGSKA (reference sequence). The CDR3 runs to 14 residues. The CDR3 spells CSARDHGSWATQYF. The CDR3 DNA reads TGCAGTGCTAGAGATCACGGGAGTTGGGCGACCCAGTACTTC.

Comment on this clonotype: Compared with germline, one end of the junction differs, possibly owing to a read error. V gene TRBV29-1 combines with J gene TRBJ2-7; TRBD2 agrees at 11 bases. Germline V gene sequence: CDR1 SQVTM, CDR2 ANQGSEA. CDR3 length: 14 amino acids. The DNA for the CDR3 is TGCGGCGTTTCCATACTAGCGGGGGCCTACGAGCAGTACTTC. Translation gives CGVSILAGAYEQYF.

This clonotype has a handful of counts. The DNA is left out, because the CDR3 cannot be placed on it with certainty; the CDR3 is given as TCRdb lists it. The V call is TRBV6-6, the J call TRBJ1-3; no DNA check was done on the table's D call, TRBD1. Germline V gene sequence: CDR1 MNHNY, CDR2 SVGAGI (reference sequence). The CDR3 length equals 18 residues, ends included. CDR3: CASSFRAEAFFGQGTIYF.

The V and J genes are TRBV20-1 and TRBJ1-5, with unresolved D. The V end lost 0 bases, the J end lost 7 bases, and 4 bases lay between the germline ends. The CDR3 has 11 residues. Germline CDR1 DFQATT, CDR2 SNEGSKA (reference sequence). The CDR3 sequence is CSARDGQPQHF. CDR3 in DNA: TGCAGTGCTAGAGACGGACAGCCCCAGCATTTT.